This entry features one T cell receptor beta chain sequence. The antigen remains unidentified. A junction boundary mismatches the germline segment, possibly from a read error. This entry comes from a study of tumor-infiltrating lymphocytes in primary liver carcinoma. Whole-study results and caveats: Merely about 7-25% of top clones occurred in all five tumor regions. Less overlap was seen in tumor-adjacent and tumor-blood pairs than in tumor region pairs.

Co-extraction of RNA and DNA was performed on roughly 20-31 mg of unsorted bulk tissue. Synthesis of TCR beta cDNA was carried out from around 540 ng total RNA with a constant-region primer. Employing slightly modified ARM-PCR, three nested multiplex PCR rounds were run, and these gave rise to the TCR beta libraries. A single record per CDR3 protein comes from TCRdb applying MiXCR to the multiplex PCR reads. The table includes 75,000 to 90,000 distinct CDR3 sequences, approximately 70% detected once. Sequencing was done on a sample of liver tumor tissue from sampling region 1. Noted subset: tumor region T1, superior pole. The clonotype comes from a man in his forties or fifties with primary liver carcinoma and hepatitis B virus infection.

CDR3 protein: CACSFLAGGYEQYF. DNA for the CDR3: TGTGCCTGCAGCTTCCTAGCGGGGGGCTACGAGCAGTACTTC. The J gene is TRBJ2-7, the V gene TRBV7-9; 11 bases align to TRBD2. There are 14 residues in the CDR3. Germline V gene lookup returns CDR1 SEHNR and CDR2 FQNEAQ (reference sequence).